This T cell receptor (beta chain) is from a study of STAT3 mutations in large granular lymphocyte leukemia. Study findings and constraints: No sample exists from the first appearance of each clone. Every T-cell large granular lymphocyte leukemia patient had at least one immunodominant TCR beta clonotype. Some patients had persisting codominant clonotypes that could mask small clones.

This clone has just one count. Antigen unknown. TCRbeta libraries averaged approximately 42,000 productive templates per sample. This table comes from immunoSEQ multiplex PCR, and its TCRdb copy is limited to in-frame clones, with some not included. The repertoire holds 25,000 to 30,000 clones, with about 80% as singletons. The receptor was isolated from a woman between 45 and 60 years old with T-cell large granular lymphocyte leukemia. Some clones in this sample may be carry-over from other donors' samples. Specimen: peripheral blood mononuclear cells.

The CDR3: CASSLAGGEQFF. CDR3 nucleotide sequence: TGTGCCAGCAGTTTAGCGGGAGGAGAGCAGTTCTTC. The chain combines TRBV5-4 with TRBJ2-1; 10 nucleotides align to TRBD2. There are 12 residues in the CDR3. J was trimmed by 10 bases and V by 5 bases; bases with no gene match: 3. CDR1 and CDR2 (germline): SGHNT, YYREEE (reference sequence).